These T cell receptor beta chains were read from a single sample in a study of blood T cell repertoires in COVID-19. Assay: immunoSEQ multiplex PCR; the TCRdb copy retains only in-frame clones and omits some. The sample includes around 400,000 clones, about 87% of them seen just once. The material sequenced was peripheral blood. The receptors derive from a woman in her sixties with COVID-19, enrolled during active disease. CDR3s include the opening cysteine and the closing phenylalanine or tryptophan. The D gene is left open where the match is weak. Some rows have no size entry. The others give once, few or many, or a class for an expanded clone.

TRBV5-1	TRBJ1-2	-	-	TGCGCCAGCAGCCGCGGCACGGCAGGGCACTATGGCTACACCTTC	CASSRGTAGHYGYTF
TRBV7-8	TRBJ1-1	-	-	TGTGCCAGCAGCCCGCGGGTATTCGAGGACCCTAACACTGAAGCTTTCTTT	CASSPRVFEDPNTEAFF
TRBV18	TRBJ1-2	few	TRBD1	TGTGCCAGCTCACCGGACAGGGACTATGGCTACACCTTC	CASSPDRDYGYTF
TRBV5-8	TRBJ1-2	-	-	TGTGCCAGCAGCCTTGGGGGGGGAGACCCTTATGGCTACACCTTC	CASSLGGGDPYGYTF
TRBV7-6	TRBJ2-7	-	TRBD1	TGTGCCAGCAGCTTAATGGGACAGAACCGCTACGAGCAGTACTTC	CASSLMGQNRYEQYF
TRBV6-5	TRBJ1-1	-	-	TGTGCCAGCAGCTCCGTTTTTAACACTGAAGCTTTCTTT	CASSSVFNTEAFF
TRBV19	TRBJ1-2	-	-	TGTGCCAGTAGTATAGGAACGGGGATAGATAACTATGGCTACACCTTC	CASSIGTGIDNYGYTF
TRBV10-1	TRBJ1-6	-	-	TGCGCCAGCAGTGAGTCCTCAGGGGTTTCTTCACCCCTCCACTTT	CASSESSGVSSPLHF
TRBV7-6	TRBJ1-6	once	-	TGTGCCAGCTCTCGAAGTTTCAGCGGGGGAATGGCTGGTTCACCCCTCCACTTT	CASSRSFSGGMAGSPLHF
TRBV5-8	TRBJ2-2	once	TRBD2	TGTGCCAGCAGCTTGGGGCTAGCGGGGGACACCGGGGAGCTGTTTTTT	CASSLGLAGDTGELFF
TRBV11-3	TRBJ1-1	few	-	TGTGCCAGCAGCCGACAGTCCGGGCAGGGGACTGAAGCTTTCTTT	CASSRQSGQGTEAFF
TRBV3-1/TRBV3-2	TRBJ2-1	once	-	TGTGCCAGCAGCCCCCGTGTGGGGGGGCAGTTCTTC	CASSPRVGGQFF
TRBV2	TRBJ1-4	-	TRBD1	TGTGCCAGCAGTGAAGTCAGGGGGCACAGGGAAAAACTGTTTTTT	CASSEVRGHREKLFF
TRBV6-5	TRBJ2-7	-	-	TGTGCCAGCAGTTACTCTGGGGACACCGGGTTCGAGCAGTACTTC	CASSYSGDTGFEQYF
TRBV19	TRBJ2-2	once	-	TGTGCCAGTAGTCCCCCATCGCGGAACACCGGGGAGCTGTTTTTT	CASSPPSRNTGELFF
TRBV27	TRBJ2-2	-	TRBD1	TGTGCCAGCAGCCAACAGGGGGGTCACACCGGGGAGCTGTTTTTT	CASSQQGGHTGELFF
TRBV5-4	TRBJ2-5	once	TRBD2	TGTGCCAGCAGCTTGCAGCGGGGGGCCAGGGAGACCCAGTACTTC	CASSLQRGARETQYF
TRBV5-1	TRBJ1-1	once	-	TGCGCCAGCAGGGGAGGCACTGAAGCTTTCTTT	CASRGGTEAFF
TRBV7-9	TRBJ2-7	-	TRBD2	TGTGCCAGCAGCCGAAGCGGGGGCCTCTCCTACGAGCAGTACTTC	CASSRSGGLSYEQYF
TRBV12-3/TRBV12-4	TRBJ2-4	-	TRBD1	TGTGCCTCTGCACAGGGGAGCAACATTCAGTACTTC	CASAQGSNIQYF
TRBV3-1/TRBV3-2	TRBJ2-2	-	TRBD2	TGTGCCAGCAGCCCCGAACTAGCGGTTCGTTACGACGGGGAGCTGTTTTTT	CASSPELAVRYDGELFF
TRBV6-4	TRBJ2-2	-	TRBD1	TGTGCCAGCAGTAAGACAGGGCTGGACACCGGGGAGCTGTTTTTT	CASSKTGLDTGELFF
TRBV12-3/TRBV12-4	TRBJ1-5	few	-	TGTGCCAGCAGTTTACGTCTCGGGGGGCCCCAGCATTTT	CASSLRLGGPQHF
TRBV6-5	TRBJ2-1	-	TRBD2	TGTGCCAGCAGTCCTAGCGGGGGGGCCGGTTATGAGCAGTTCTTC	CASSPSGGAGYEQFF
TRBV18	TRBJ1-2	-	-	TGTGCCAGCTCGACCCAGAGTGGGCCTGGCTACACCTTC	CASSTQSGPGYTF
TRBV5-1	TRBJ2-3	-	-	TGCGCCAGCAGCTTGGGAGAGGCTGCTACGCAGTATTTT	CASSLGEAATQYF
TRBV6-4	TRBJ2-3	-	-	TGTGCCAGCAGTGCCGGCAGGGCCGCAGATACGCAGTATTTT	CASSAGRAADTQYF
TRBV29-1	TRBJ1-4	-	-	TGCAGCGTTGAACGGCCGGGGGAAGAACTGTTTTTT	CSVERPGEELFF
TRBV27	TRBJ2-3	-	-	TGTGCCAGCAGTTTAACCAACAGGGGGGGGACAGATACGCAGTATTTT	CASSLTNRGGTDTQYF
TRBV5-1	TRBJ2-7	-	-	TGCGCCAGCAGCTTGGTGGCGGACAGCTCCTACGAGCAGTACTTC	CASSLVADSSYEQYF
TRBV3-1/TRBV3-2	TRBJ2-5	-	-	TGTGCCAGCAGCCAAGTTATGGAGACCCAGTACTTC	CASSQVMETQYF
TRBV28	TRBJ1-2	-	TRBD1	TGTGCCAGCAGTGGAACAGGGGGGCTTAACTATGGCTACACCTTC	CASSGTGGLNYGYTF
TRBV2	TRBJ2-3	-	TRBD2	TGTGCCAGTGGACTAGCAGTTCAGGCAGATACGCAGTATTTT	CASGLAVQADTQYF
TRBV2	TRBJ1-1	-	TRBD1	TGTGCCAGCAATCCGTTCACAGGACAGGGGGCTCGGAACACTGAAGCTTTCTTT	CASNPFTGQGARNTEAFF
TRBV2	TRBJ2-1	-	-	TGTGCCAGCAGGGAGGACCGGAGCTCCTACAATGAGCAGTTCTTC	CASREDRSSYNEQFF
TRBV5-1	TRBJ1-1	-	-	TGCGCCAGCAGCCTGGGGGAGGGAAGAGACACTGAAGCTTTCTTT	CASSLGEGRDTEAFF
TRBV2	TRBJ1-2	few	-	TGTGCCAGCACACAGCTCTATGGCTACACCTTC	CASTQLYGYTF
TRBV5-1	TRBJ2-3	many	-	TGCGCCAGCAGCTTGGGGACTAGCACAGATACGCAGTATTTT	CASSLGTSTDTQYF
TRBV10-3	TRBJ2-5	-	-	TGTGCCATCGGCAGCGTCCGGGAGACCCAGTACTTC	CAIGSVRETQYF
TRBV6-6	TRBJ1-5	-	-	TGTGCCAGCAGCCGAACATCAGGCAATCAGCCCCAGCATTTT	CASSRTSGNQPQHF
TRBV29-1	TRBJ1-1	-	-	TGCAGCGTTGAATGGAGGCAGGGGCGGAACACTGAAGCTTTCTTT	CSVEWRQGRNTEAFF
TRBV5-1	TRBJ1-6	-	TRBD1	TGCGCCAGCACCGGGACAGCCAATTCACCCCTCCACTTT	CASTGTANSPLHF
TRBV19	TRBJ2-5	-	-	TGTGCCAGTAGTATAGTTCCGGCTAGGGGGCAAGAGACCCAGTACTTC	CASSIVPARGQETQYF